A single sample is the source of the 2 T cell receptor beta chains below, sequenced in a study of Graves' ophthalmopathy and Graves' hyperthyroidism. Transcripts of RNA were the source for amplifying TCR beta CDR3 regions. The library came from an HTBI-primed first-round RT-PCR and a second-round multiplex PCR. One entry per CDR3 protein, called by TCRdb with MiXCR from the multiplex PCR reads. The sample includes about 380,000 distinct CDR3 sequences, 15% of them seen just once. The material sequenced was peripheral blood. The receptors originated from a woman aged 18-35 years with stable Graves' hyperthyroidism.

In this sample, this clonotype turned up many times. CDR3 amino acids: CASSQDKRGTYEQYF. The CDR3, as DNA: TGTGCCAGCAGCCAGGACAAGCGGGGGACCTACGAGCAGTACTTC. J is TRBJ2-7 and V is TRBV7-6; 8 bases are a match to TRBD2. V lost 5 bases to trimming and J lost 2 bases; unmatched junction nucleotides: 8. Germline CDR1 reads SGHVS; CDR2 reads FNYEAQ. The CDR3 spans 15 residues.

This clonotype was counted many times. The chain carries TRBV24-1 and TRBJ1-5; a possible D gene is TRBD1 (5 bases). CDR1 is KGHDR, CDR2 SFDVKD, per germline. Deletions cut 2 bases from V and 7 bases from J, with 8 bases between. The CDR3 covers 13 residues. This chain's CDR3 is CATSDWAGQPQHF. The DNA of the CDR3 is TGTGCCACCAGTGATTGGGCAGGGCAGCCCCAGCATTTT.